One sample yielded the 8 T cell receptor beta chains listed below, sequenced in a study of blood T cells in healthy people across ages. Combining a sample-barcoded 5' primer with a J-beta primer mix, a second PCR ran for roughly 6 to 12 cycles. One entry per CDR3 protein, called by TCRdb with MiXCR from the 5' RACE reads. The sample consists of some 760,000 distinct CDR3 sequences, 20% to 25% of them appearing once. These data were also reused for a study on T cells of mothers and their children.

The sequenced material came from blood. The receptors were sampled from a boy younger than 18 in good health.

This clonotype has only a few counts. The chain uses TRBV6-6 and TRBJ2-3; TRBD2 matches at 9 bases. CDR3 length: 16 residues. With 7 bases clipped from V and 3 bases from J, the junction kept 11 bases outside the gene matches. Germline V gives CDR1 MNHNY, CDR2 SVGAGI (reference sequence). DNA of the CDR3: TGTGCCAGCATCGCGAGGGCGGGGGGGCAGACAGATACGCAGTATTTT. It codes for CASIARAGGQTDTQYF.

In its sample, this clonotype was seen a few times. This chain joins TRBV15 and TRBJ2-1; the D gene is possibly TRBD2 (5 bases). In germline, CDR1 is LNHNV, CDR2 YYDKDF (reference sequence). V lost 0 bases and J 1 base, leaving 16 bases between the germline ends. The CDR3 has 18 residues. In DNA form, the CDR3 reads TGTGCCACCAGCAGAGACCGGGGTTGGGGTAGATCCTACAATGAGCAGTTCTTC. Its translation is CATSRDRGWGRSYNEQFF.

DNA of the CDR3: TGTGCCAGCAGTTCGGCTCAGGGGAACACCGGGGAGCTGTTTTTT. It specifies CASSSAQGNTGELFF. This rearrangement joins TRBV27 to TRBJ2-2, with a weak D call TRBD1 (5 bases). The CDR3 spans 15 residues. Germline-derived CDR1 and CDR2 are MNHEY and SMNVEV (reference sequence). Trimming took off 4 bases at V and 1 base at J, with 10 bases between the two ends.

This chain joins TRBV5-1 and TRBJ2-1, with 10 bases fitting TRBD2. This CDR3 is built from 15 residues. Germline values: CDR1 SGHRS, CDR2 YFSETQ. After removal of 4 bases from V and 4 bases from J, the junction contained 5 bases not matched to a gene. The CDR3: CASSLAGERYNEQFF. The CDR3 nucleotides read TGCGCCAGCAGCCTAGCGGGAGAAAGGTACAATGAGCAGTTCTTC.

Only a few counts were recorded for this clonotype. CDR3 coding DNA: TGTGCCAGCAGCTTACGGGGCGCGGACATTCAGTACTTC. As protein: CASSLRGADIQYF. V is TRBV7-2 and J is TRBJ2-4; the D call may be TRBD1 or TRBD2 (5 bases each). The CDR3 covers 13 residues. Germline V lookup: CDR1 SGHTA, CDR2 FQGNSA. The ends were cut back, 2 bases at V and 8 bases at J, with 10 bases in the middle. The entire variable domain, with the rest obtained from reference TRBV7-2 and TRBJ2-4, is as follows: GAGVSQSPSNKVTEKGKDVELRCDPISGHTALYWYRQSLGQGLEFLIYFQGNSAPDKSGLPSDRFSAERTGGSVSTLTIQRTQQEDSAVYLCASSLRGADIQYFGAGTRLSVL.

V and J are TRBV9 and TRBJ2-5, with 9 bases aligning to TRBD2. The germline V gene encodes CDR1 SGDLS and CDR2 YYNGEE. The junction had 6 bases not matched to a gene; V was cut back by 4 bases and J by 5 bases. This CDR3 is built from 14 residues. The chain's CDR3 is CASSNGLAWETQYF. The CDR3 coding sequence is TGTGCCAGCAGCAACGGACTAGCGTGGGAGACCCAGTACTTC.

This clonotype appeared a single time. The chain uses TRBV5-1 and TRBJ1-6; no clear D gene. The V gene's germline CDR1 is SGHRS and CDR2 YFSETQ. Between the trimmed V and J ends, which lost 0 bases and 9 bases, there was a span of 10 bases. The CDR3 is 14 residues long. The CDR3 is CASSLGRLGSPLHF. The CDR3 nucleotides read TGCGCCAGCAGCTTGGGTCGACTGGGTTCACCCCTCCACTTT.

A few counts support this clonotype. The CDR3 spells CASGLAFTYNEQFF. DNA for the CDR3: TGTGCCAGTGGACTAGCGTTTACCTACAATGAGCAGTTCTTC. The chain carries TRBV19 and TRBJ2-1; 9 bases agree with TRBD2. The CDR3 totals 14 residues. The junction had 4 bases not matched to a gene; V was cut back by 8 bases and J by 2 bases. CDR1 LNHDA and CDR2 SQIVND come from the germline V gene (reference sequence).